The rows below give T cell receptor beta chains drawn from one sample of a study of blood T cells in healthy people across ages. Via MiXCR, TCRdb re-called the 5' RACE reads, giving one row per CDR3 protein. Of about 670,000 distinct CDR3 sequences listed, more than 45% were seen once; the top ten hold approximately 13%. Input material: blood. The receptor source for this set is a woman at least 80 years old in good health. CDR3s include the opening cysteine and the closing phenylalanine or tryptophan. A D gene is named only where the DNA matches it firmly. The size field is filled for only some rows; it gives once, few, many or a size class.

V gene: TRBV7-2
clone size: few
J gene: TRBJ2-7
D gene: TRBD2
CDR3 protein: CASSLTGGKEQYF
CDR3 DNA: TGTGCCAGCAGCTTAACGGGGGGGAAAGAGCAGTACTTC

V gene: TRBV20-1
clone size: .
J gene: TRBJ2-4
D gene: TRBD2
CDR3 protein: CSAPSGSFMSKNIQYF
CDR3 DNA: TGCAGTGCTCCTAGCGGGAGCTTTATGTCCAAAAACATTCAGTACTTC

V gene: TRBV20-1
clone size: few
J gene: TRBJ2-3
D gene: TRBD2
CDR3 protein: CSARRGGRLLDTQYF
CDR3 DNA: TGCAGTGCTAGGAGGGGCGGGAGATTGTTAGATACGCAGTATTTT

V gene: TRBV29-1
clone size: many
J gene: TRBJ2-1
D gene: TRBD2
CDR3 protein: CSGRKRGSYNEQFF
CDR3 DNA: TGCAGCGGGCGAAAGCGGGGGTCCTACAATGAGCAGTTCTTC

V gene: TRBV7-9
clone size: many
J gene: TRBJ2-5
D gene: TRBD2
CDR3 protein: CASSPGLAGETQYF
CDR3 DNA: TGTGCCAGCAGTCCGGGACTAGCGGGCGAGACCCAGTACTTC

V gene: TRBV3-1
clone size: many
J gene: TRBJ2-1
D gene: TRBD2
CDR3 protein: CASVLAGGNNEQFF
CDR3 DNA: TGTGCCAGCGTGTTGGCGGGGGGGAACAATGAGCAGTTCTTC

V gene: TRBV9
clone size: .
J gene: TRBJ1-5
D gene: .
CDR3 protein: CASSDGTSLGNQPQHF
CDR3 DNA: TGTGCCAGCAGCGATGGGACGTCTCTGGGCAATCAGCCCCAGCATTTT

V gene: TRBV4-3
clone size: once
J gene: TRBJ2-7
D gene: TRBD1
CDR3 protein: CASSQETGGEQYF
CDR3 DNA: TGCGCCAGCAGCCAAGAGACAGGGGGAGAGCAGTACTTC

V gene: TRBV4-2
clone size: few
J gene: TRBJ2-6
D gene: .
CDR3 protein: CASSQGLGPAGGGANVLTF
CDR3 DNA: TGTGCCAGCAGCCAAGGTCTGGGTCCAGCAGGTGGAGGGGCCAACGTCCTGACTTTC

V gene: TRBV6-5
clone size: .
J gene: TRBJ2-7
D gene: TRBD2
CDR3 protein: CASSSGLAGAHTYEQYF
CDR3 DNA: TGTGCCAGCAGTTCCGGACTAGCGGGAGCCCATACCTACGAGCAGTACTTC

V gene: TRBV10-3
clone size: .
J gene: TRBJ2-6
D gene: TRBD1
CDR3 protein: CAISWTGGEANVLTF
CDR3 DNA: TGTGCCATCAGCTGGACAGGGGGCGAGGCCAACGTCCTGACTTTC

V gene: TRBV10-3
clone size: .
J gene: TRBJ2-1
D gene: TRBD2
CDR3 protein: CATALAGGPGNEQFF
CDR3 DNA: TGTGCCACCGCCCTAGCGGGAGGGCCAGGCAATGAGCAGTTCTTC

V gene: TRBV12-3/TRBV12-4
clone size: .
J gene: TRBJ2-7
D gene: TRBD1
CDR3 protein: CASSFLGLRGQHSYEQYF
CDR3 DNA: TGTGCCAGCAGTTTCCTTGGTCTTAGGGGACAGCACTCCTACGAGCAGTACTTC

V gene: TRBV7-6
clone size: .
J gene: TRBJ1-4
D gene: .
CDR3 protein: CASSSDGSGKLFF
CDR3 DNA: TGTGCCAGCAGCTCTGACGGGTCGGGAAAACTGTTTTTT

V gene: TRBV19
clone size: few
J gene: TRBJ1-1
D gene: TRBD1
CDR3 protein: CASSIDLGQRNTEAFF
CDR3 DNA: TGTGCCAGTAGTATAGATCTGGGACAGAGGAACACTGAAGCTTTCTTT

V gene: TRBV7-2
clone size: .
J gene: TRBJ2-1
D gene: .
CDR3 protein: CASSLAAGTYNEQFF
CDR3 DNA: TGTGCCAGCAGCTTAGCGGCAGGTACCTACAATGAGCAGTTCTTC

V gene: TRBV5-1
clone size: few
J gene: TRBJ1-2
D gene: .
CDR3 protein: CASSLNPGNYDYTF
CDR3 DNA: TGCGCCAGCAGCTTGAATCCAGGGAACTATGACTACACCTTC

V gene: TRBV6-5
clone size: .
J gene: TRBJ2-3
D gene: TRBD2
CDR3 protein: CASSYPSVAGGTDTQYF
CDR3 DNA: TGTGCCAGTAGTTACCCTTCGGTAGCGGGGGGGACAGATACGCAGTATTTT

V gene: TRBV20-1
clone size: .
J gene: TRBJ2-1
D gene: .
CDR3 protein: CSAGDPYNEQFF
CDR3 DNA: TGCAGTGCTGGTGACCCCTACAATGAGCAGTTCTTC

V gene: TRBV27
clone size: .
J gene: TRBJ1-1
D gene: .
CDR3 protein: CASSSWDGVNTEAFF
CDR3 DNA: TGTGCCAGCAGTTCTTGGGACGGAGTAAACACTGAAGCTTTCTTT

V gene: TRBV20-1
clone size: many
J gene: TRBJ1-2
D gene: TRBD1
CDR3 protein: CSAWDRGQIIYGYTF
CDR3 DNA: TGCAGTGCTTGGGACAGGGGGCAAATCATCTATGGCTACACCTTC

V gene: TRBV7-2
clone size: few
J gene: TRBJ1-2
D gene: .
CDR3 protein: CASSLEAQGYYGYTF
CDR3 DNA: TGTGCCAGCAGCTTAGAAGCCCAGGGTTACTATGGCTACACCTTC

V gene: TRBV29-1
clone size: .
J gene: TRBJ1-4
D gene: .
CDR3 protein: CSVTEGWANEKLFF
CDR3 DNA: TGCAGCGTCACGGAAGGGTGGGCTAATGAAAAACTGTTTTTT

V gene: TRBV4-3
clone size: .
J gene: TRBJ1-2
D gene: .
CDR3 protein: CASSQEGNYNYGYTF
CDR3 DNA: TGCGCCAGCAGCCAAGAAGGAAACTATAACTATGGCTACACCTTC

V gene: TRBV4-3
clone size: .
J gene: TRBJ1-5
D gene: .
CDR3 protein: CASSQDYGRRQPNQPQHF
CDR3 DNA: TGCGCCAGCAGCCAAGATTATGGTCGGAGACAGCCCAATCAGCCCCAGCATTTT

V gene: TRBV4-1
clone size: .
J gene: TRBJ1-5
D gene: .
CDR3 protein: CASSQHLNSNQPQHF
CDR3 DNA: TGCGCCAGCAGCCAACACCTAAATAGCAATCAGCCCCAGCATTTT

V gene: TRBV20-1
clone size: few
J gene: TRBJ1-2
D gene: .
CDR3 protein: CSARGGRSAYGYTF
CDR3 DNA: TGCAGTGCTAGAGGGGGAAGAAGCGCCTATGGCTACACCTTC

V gene: TRBV11-2
clone size: .
J gene: TRBJ2-3
D gene: .
CDR3 protein: CASSLDVGASTDTQYF
CDR3 DNA: TGTGCCAGCAGCTTAGATGTTGGAGCTAGCACAGATACGCAGTATTTT

V gene: TRBV20-1
clone size: .
J gene: TRBJ1-2
D gene: TRBD1
CDR3 protein: CSAPRGQGGGYTF
CDR3 DNA: TGCAGTGCCCCCCGGGGACAGGGGGGTGGCTACACCTTC

V gene: TRBV28
clone size: many
J gene: TRBJ2-7
D gene: TRBD2
CDR3 protein: CASSPLMAGGYEQYF
CDR3 DNA: TGTGCCAGCAGTCCCCTGATGGCGGGAGGATACGAGCAGTACTTC

V gene: TRBV7-2
clone size: many
J gene: TRBJ2-1
D gene: .
CDR3 protein: CASSQTQGMRSYNEQFF
CDR3 DNA: TGTGCCAGCAGCCAAACACAGGGAATGCGCTCCTACAATGAGCAGTTCTTC

V gene: TRBV20-1
clone size: many
J gene: TRBJ1-2
D gene: TRBD1
CDR3 protein: CSATGTGDGYTF
CDR3 DNA: TGCAGTGCTACCGGGACAGGGGACGGCTACACCTTC

V gene: TRBV5-4
clone size: many
J gene: TRBJ2-1
D gene: .
CDR3 protein: CASSMVVSSYNEQFF
CDR3 DNA: TGTGCCAGCAGCATGGTAGTTAGCTCCTACAATGAGCAGTTCTTC

V gene: TRBV12-3/TRBV12-4
clone size: .
J gene: TRBJ2-1
D gene: TRBD2
CDR3 protein: CASSLVSGTSGKSSYNEQFF
CDR3 DNA: TGTGCCAGCAGTTTAGTCTCCGGGACTAGCGGGAAAAGCTCCTACAATGAGCAGTTCTTC

V gene: TRBV28
clone size: many
J gene: TRBJ2-7
D gene: TRBD1
CDR3 protein: CASSFLWTGKTQTYEQYF
CDR3 DNA: TGTGCCAGCAGTTTCCTGTGGACAGGGAAGACCCAGACGTACGAGCAGTACTTC

V gene: TRBV6-1
clone size: .
J gene: TRBJ2-3
D gene: TRBD2
CDR3 protein: CASSEYSLAHTDTQYF
CDR3 DNA: TGTGCCAGCAGTGAATACTCACTAGCGCACACAGATACGCAGTATTTT

V gene: TRBV29-1
clone size: .
J gene: TRBJ2-3
D gene: .
CDR3 protein: CSTSPVDTQYF
CDR3 DNA: TGCAGCACTTCTCCGGTAGATACGCAGTATTTT

V gene: TRBV6-6
clone size: .
J gene: TRBJ1-2
D gene: .
CDR3 protein: CASSALEGDYGYTF
CDR3 DNA: TGTGCCAGCAGCGCCCTTGAGGGTGACTATGGCTACACCTTC

V gene: TRBV7-2
clone size: few
J gene: TRBJ2-3
D gene: TRBD2
CDR3 protein: CASSLVASGGTDTQYF
CDR3 DNA: TGTGCCAGCAGCTTAGTGGCTAGCGGGGGCACAGATACGCAGTATTTT

V gene: TRBV20-1
clone size: .
J gene: TRBJ2-7
D gene: .
CDR3 protein: CSARVAGTISYEQYF
CDR3 DNA: TGCAGTGCTAGAGTGGCGGGGACAATCTCCTACGAGCAGTACTTC